This T cell receptor beta chain was observed in a study of patients and donors after allogeneic stem cell transplantation. A single record per CDR3 protein comes from TCRdb applying MiXCR to the RT-PCR reads. The sample has roughly 200,000 distinct CDR3 sequences, more than 35% seen once. V shed 6 bases, J shed 4 bases, and the junction held 3 bases outside the gene matches. Germline CDR1 MNHEY, CDR2 SVGAGI. The CDR3 runs to 12 residues. The gene calls are TRBV6-5 and TRBJ2-7; 7 bases map to TRBD1. The receptor was derived from a human donor who was either an allogeneic HSCT recipient or a stem cell or donor lymphocyte infusion donor (not recorded which). It is not recorded whose cells these are; they may come from a transplant donor. The sample taken for sequencing was blood, either unsorted or a sorted T cell fraction (not recorded which). As DNA, the CDR3 is TGTGCCAGCAGCGGGACAGAATACGAGCAGTACTTC. This codes for CASSGTEYEQYF.